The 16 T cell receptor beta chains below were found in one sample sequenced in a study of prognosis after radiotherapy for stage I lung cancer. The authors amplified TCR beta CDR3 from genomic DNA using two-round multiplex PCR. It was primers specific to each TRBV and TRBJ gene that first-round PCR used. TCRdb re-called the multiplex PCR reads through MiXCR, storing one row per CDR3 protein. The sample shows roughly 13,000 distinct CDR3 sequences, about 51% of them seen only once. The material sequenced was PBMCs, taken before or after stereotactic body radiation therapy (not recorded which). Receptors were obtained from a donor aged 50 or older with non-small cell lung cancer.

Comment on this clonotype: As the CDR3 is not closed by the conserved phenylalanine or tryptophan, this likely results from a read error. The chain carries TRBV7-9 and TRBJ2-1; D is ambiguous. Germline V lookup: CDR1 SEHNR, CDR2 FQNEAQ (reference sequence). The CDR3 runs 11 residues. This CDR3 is CVSSSYNEQFS. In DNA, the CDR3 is TGTGTCAGCAGCAGCTACAATGAGCAGTTCTCC.

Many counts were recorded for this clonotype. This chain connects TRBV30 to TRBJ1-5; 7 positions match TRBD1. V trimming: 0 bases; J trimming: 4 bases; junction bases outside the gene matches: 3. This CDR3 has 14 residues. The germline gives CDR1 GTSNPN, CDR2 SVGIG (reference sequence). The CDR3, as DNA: TGTGCCTGGAGTGTGGACAGGCTAAATCAGCCCCAGCATTTT. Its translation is CAWSVDRLNQPQHF.

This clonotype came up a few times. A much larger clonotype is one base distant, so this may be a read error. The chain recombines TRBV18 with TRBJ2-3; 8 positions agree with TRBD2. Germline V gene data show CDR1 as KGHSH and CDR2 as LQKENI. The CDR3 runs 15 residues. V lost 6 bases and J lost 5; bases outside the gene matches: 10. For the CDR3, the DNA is TGTGCCAGCTCGTCGAGCGGGAGTGGGGGAGATACGCAGTATTTT. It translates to CASSSSGSGGDTQYF.

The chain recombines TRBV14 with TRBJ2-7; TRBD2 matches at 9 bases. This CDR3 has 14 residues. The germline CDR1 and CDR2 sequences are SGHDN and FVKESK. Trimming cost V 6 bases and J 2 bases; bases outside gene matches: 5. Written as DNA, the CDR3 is TGTGCCAGCAGACCAAGCGGGAGGCCCTACGAGCAGTACTTC. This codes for CASRPSGRPYEQYF.

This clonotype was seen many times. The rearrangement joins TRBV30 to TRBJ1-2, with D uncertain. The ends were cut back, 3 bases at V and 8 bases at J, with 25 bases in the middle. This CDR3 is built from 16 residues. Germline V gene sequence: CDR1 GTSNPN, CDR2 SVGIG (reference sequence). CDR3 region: CAWSGVLTSGSQGYTF. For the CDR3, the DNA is TGTGCCTGGAGCGGAGTTTTGACATCGGGGTCGCAAGGCTACACCTTC.

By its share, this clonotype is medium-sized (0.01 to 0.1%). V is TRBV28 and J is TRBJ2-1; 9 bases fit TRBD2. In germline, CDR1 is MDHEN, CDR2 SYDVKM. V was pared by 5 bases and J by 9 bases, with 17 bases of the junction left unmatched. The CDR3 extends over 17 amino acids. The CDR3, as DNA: TGTGCCAGCAGTCTGCTCGGCGCGGCGGGAGGGCCTGGTGAGCAGTTCTTC. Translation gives CASSLLGAAGGPGEQFF.

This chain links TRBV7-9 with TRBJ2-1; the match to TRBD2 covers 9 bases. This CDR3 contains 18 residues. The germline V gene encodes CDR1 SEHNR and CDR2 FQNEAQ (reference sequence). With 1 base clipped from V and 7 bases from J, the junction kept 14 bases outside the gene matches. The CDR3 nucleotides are TGTGCCAGCAGCTTAGGGAGTGGCGGGAGGGCCGTTATGAATGAGCAGTTCTTC. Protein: CASSLGSGGRAVMNEQFF.

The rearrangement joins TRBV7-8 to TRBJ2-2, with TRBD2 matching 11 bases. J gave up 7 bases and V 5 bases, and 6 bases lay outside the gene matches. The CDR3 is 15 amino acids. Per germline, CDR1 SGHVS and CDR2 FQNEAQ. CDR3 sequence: CASSNRLAGIGELFF. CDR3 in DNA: TGTGCCAGCAGCAATCGACTAGCGGGAATCGGGGAGCTGTTTTTT.

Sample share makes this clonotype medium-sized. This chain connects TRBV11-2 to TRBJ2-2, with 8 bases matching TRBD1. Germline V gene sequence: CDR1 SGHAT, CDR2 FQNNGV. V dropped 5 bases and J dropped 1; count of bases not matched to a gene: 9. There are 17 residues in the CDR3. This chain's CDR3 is CASSHIQGARNTGELFF. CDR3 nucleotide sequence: TGTGCCAGCAGCCATATCCAGGGGGCAAGGAACACCGGGGAGCTGTTTTTT.

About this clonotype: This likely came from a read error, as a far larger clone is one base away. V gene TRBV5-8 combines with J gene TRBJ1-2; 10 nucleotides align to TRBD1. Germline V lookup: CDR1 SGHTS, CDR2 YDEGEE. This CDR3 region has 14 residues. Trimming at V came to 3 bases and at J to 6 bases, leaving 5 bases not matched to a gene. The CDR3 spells CASSWDRGRDGYTF. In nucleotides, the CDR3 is TGTGCCAGCAGCTGGGACAGGGGTAGGGATGGCTACACCTTC. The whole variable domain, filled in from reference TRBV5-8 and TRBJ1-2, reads EAGVTQSPTHLIKTRGQQATLRCSPISGHTSVYWYQQALGLGLQFLLWYDEGEERNRGNFPPRFSGRQFPNYSSELNVNALELEDSALYLCASSWDRGRDGYTFGSGTRLTVV.

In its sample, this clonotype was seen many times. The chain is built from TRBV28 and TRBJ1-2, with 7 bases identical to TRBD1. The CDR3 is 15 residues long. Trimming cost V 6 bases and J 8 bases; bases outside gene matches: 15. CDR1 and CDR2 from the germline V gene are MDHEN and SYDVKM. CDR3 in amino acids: CASRPPTGAHVGYTF. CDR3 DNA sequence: TGTGCCAGCAGACCCCCCACAGGGGCCCATGTCGGCTACACCTTC.

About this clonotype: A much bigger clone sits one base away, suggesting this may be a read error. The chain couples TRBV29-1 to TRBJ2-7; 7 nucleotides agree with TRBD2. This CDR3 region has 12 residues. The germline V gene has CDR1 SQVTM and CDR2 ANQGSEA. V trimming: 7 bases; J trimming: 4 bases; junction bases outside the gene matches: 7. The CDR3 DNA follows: TGCAGCGGGGGGGAGGGGAAGTACGAGCAGTACTTC. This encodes CSGGEGKYEQYF.

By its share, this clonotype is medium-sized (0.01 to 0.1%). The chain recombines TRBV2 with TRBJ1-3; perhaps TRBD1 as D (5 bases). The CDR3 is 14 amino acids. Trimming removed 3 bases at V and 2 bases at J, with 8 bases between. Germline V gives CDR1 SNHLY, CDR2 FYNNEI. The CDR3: CASSDRAAGNTIYF. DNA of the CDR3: TGTGCCAGCAGTGACAGGGCGGCTGGAAACACCATATATTTT.

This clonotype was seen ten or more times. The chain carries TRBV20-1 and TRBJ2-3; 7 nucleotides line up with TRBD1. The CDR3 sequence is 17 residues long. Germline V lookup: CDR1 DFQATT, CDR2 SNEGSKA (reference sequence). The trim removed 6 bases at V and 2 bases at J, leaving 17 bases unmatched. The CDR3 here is CSAQKGGSSIATDTQYF. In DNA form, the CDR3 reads TGCAGTGCCCAAAAAGGGGGCAGCTCCATCGCCACAGATACGCAGTATTTT.

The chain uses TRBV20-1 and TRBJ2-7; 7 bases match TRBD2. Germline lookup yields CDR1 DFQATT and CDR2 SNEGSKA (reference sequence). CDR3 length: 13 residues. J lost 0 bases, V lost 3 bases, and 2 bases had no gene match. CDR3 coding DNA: TGCAGTGCTAGGGGGGGGAGCTCCTACGAGCAGTACTTC. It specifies CSARGGSSYEQYF.

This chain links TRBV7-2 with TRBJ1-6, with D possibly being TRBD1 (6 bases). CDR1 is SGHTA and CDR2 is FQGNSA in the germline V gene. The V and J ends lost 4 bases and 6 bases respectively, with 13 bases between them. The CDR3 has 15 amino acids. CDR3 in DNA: TGTGCCAGCAGCTCAAACGGACAGCCTAATTCACCCCTCCACTTT. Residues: CASSSNGQPNSPLHF.